This TCR beta chain stems from a study of T-cell reconstitution after alpha-beta-depleted transplantation in children. Study-level results: Surviving recipient T cells and thymic progenitors underlay high day-60 TCRbeta diversity in some patients. Most T-cell counts and diversity one year after the transplant came from T cells that were newly produced. Reportedly, only several hundred clones from non-depleted graft cells drove alpha-beta T-cell counts at about two months.

This clonotype was counted only a few times. Its specificity is not known. Germline CDR1 reads LGHNA; CDR2 reads YSLEER. After removal of 4 bases from V and 7 bases from J, the junction contained 9 bases not matched to a gene. The CDR3 is made up of 15 amino acids. TCRbeta library construction was performed incorporating unique molecular identifiers. TCRdb independently ran MiXCR on the PCR reads; one entry per CDR3 protein. The sample has about 460,000 distinct CDR3 sequences, roughly an eighth seen once. The receptor's source is a female patient younger than 10 who had a stem cell transplant for aplastic anemia, so the T cells may come from the graft donor. This chain connects TRBV4-3 to TRBJ2-3, with TRBD2 matching over 9 bases. This material consisted of PBMCs, mostly from graft donor cells, taken 180 days after TCRalphabeta/CD19-depleted stem cell transplant. DNA of the CDR3: TGCGCCAGCAGCCTAGCGGAGGCGGGGGGGAATACGCAGTATTTT. Its translation is CASSLAEAGGNTQYF.